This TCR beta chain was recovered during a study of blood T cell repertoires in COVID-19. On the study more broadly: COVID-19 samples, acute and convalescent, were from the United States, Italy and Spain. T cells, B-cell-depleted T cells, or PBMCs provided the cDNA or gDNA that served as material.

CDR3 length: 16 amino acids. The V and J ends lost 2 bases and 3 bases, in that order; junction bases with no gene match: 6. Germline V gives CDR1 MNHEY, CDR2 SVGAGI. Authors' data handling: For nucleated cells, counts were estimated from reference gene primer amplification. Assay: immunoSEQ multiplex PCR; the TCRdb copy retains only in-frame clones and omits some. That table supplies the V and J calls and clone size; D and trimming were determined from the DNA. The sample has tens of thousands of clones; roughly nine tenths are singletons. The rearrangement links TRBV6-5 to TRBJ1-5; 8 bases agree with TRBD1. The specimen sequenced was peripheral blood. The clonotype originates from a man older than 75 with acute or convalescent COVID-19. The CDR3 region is CASSYAWTGTNQPQHF. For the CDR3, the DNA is TGTGCCAGCAGTTACGCCTGGACAGGGACCAATCAGCCCCAGCATTTT.